This T cell receptor (beta chain) comes out of a study of blood T cell repertoires in COVID-19. About the research overall: The study drew acute and convalescent COVID-19 samples from the United States, Italy and Spain. PBMCs, B-cell-depleted T cells, or T cells were the source of the cDNA or gDNA that made up the material.

Original analysis: Amplifying reference gene primers gave estimates of nucleated cell counts. Generated by immunoSEQ multiplex PCR, the TCRdb table keeps only in-frame clones and is missing some. Clonal size and the V and J genes are those of that table, whereas D and trimming came from the DNA. In the table there are around 150,000 clones, about 83% of which are singletons. The table lists this clone with a count of one. The clonotype was recovered from a man aged 50-60 years with acute or convalescent COVID-19. The sequencing input was peripheral blood.

The CDR3 loop is CASSLQDTDTQYF. In DNA, the CDR3 is TGCGCCAGCAGCTTACAGGACACAGATACGCAGTATTTT. The chain couples TRBV5-1 to TRBJ2-3; possibly TRBD1 for D (5 bases). The V end lost 2 bases, the J end lost 2 bases, and 6 bases lay between the germline ends. CDR3 size: 13 residues. Germline V gene data show CDR1 as SGHRS and CDR2 as YFSETQ. The full variable domain, rest sourced from reference TRBV5-1 and TRBJ2-3, is KAGVTQTPRYLIKTRGQQVTLSCSPISGHRSVSWYQQTPGQGLQFLFEYFSETQRNKGNFPGRFSGRQFSNSRSEMNVSTLELGDSALYLCASSLQDTDTQYFGPGTRLTVL.